This entry concerns a single T cell receptor beta chain. Its specificity is unknown. The data were taken from a study of vaccination and CD4 T cells after COVID-19. Looking at the study overall: Six males and four females, two Hispanic, made up the convalescents. Overlapping SARS-CoV-2, HCoV-NL63, HCoV-OC43 and HCoV-229E spike peptides were used to stimulate cells.

Sequence data for DNA of cultured CD4+ T cells were generated by the Oncomine TCR Beta short-read assay. Using the QIAamp micro DNA kit, genomic DNA was extracted from the CD4+ T cells that had been cultured. Each CDR3 protein is one row after TCRdb ran MiXCR on the PCR reads. The sample records some 16,000 distinct CDR3 sequences, 52% being singletons. Treatment here: roughly 10-day PBMC culture with coronavirus spike peptide pools or control peptides (ViraFEST assay). General study results and limits: Median approximately 90% of reactive clones detected in convalescent patients emerged only post-vaccination.

From germline, CDR1 is LNHDA and CDR2 SQIVND (reference sequence). CDR3 length: 14 residues. The V end was cut by 5 bases, the J end by 7 bases, with 15 bases between. The sequence was obtained from a human donor who had recovered from COVID-19. This chain joins TRBV19 and TRBJ1-5, with D perhaps matching TRBD1 (5 bases). Material: CD4+ T cells from blood, cultured in vitro, obtained before SARS-CoV-2 vaccination. The CDR3 is CASSSAGRGQPQHF. The CDR3 bases are TGTGCCAGTAGTTCTGCAGGGCGGGGGCAGCCCCAGCATTTT.